This T cell receptor beta chain was retrieved from a study of shared clonotypes between healthy human individuals. On the study more broadly: There were three CD4 naive, three CD4 memory, two CD8 naive and one CD8 memory plates per donor.

Every subset had its genomic DNA shared out evenly among several immunoSEQ plates. TCRdb keeps only in-frame clones here, not all; method: immunoSEQ multiplex PCR. This table holds millions of clones, about 95% found once. In the naive CD8 group, cells lacked CD45RO and were positively selected for CCR7, so terminally differentiated effector memory CD45RA+ cells were left out. The germline CDR1 and CDR2 sequences are SGHNT and YYREEE (reference sequence). The CDR3 extends over 14 amino acids. The V end was cut by 2 bases, the J end by 7 bases, with 13 bases between. The receptor was derived from a man between 18 and 35 years old in good health. The sample comprised naive CD8+ T cells sorted from blood. The chain carries TRBV5-4 and TRBJ2-1; D gene ambiguous. The chain's CDR3 is CASSFASRPNEQFF. The DNA of the CDR3 is TGTGCCAGCAGCTTCGCCTCGCGGCCGAATGAGCAGTTCTTC.